The rows below give T cell receptor beta chains drawn from one sample of a study of cytomegalovirus exposure and HLA in healthy donors. Repertoires were generated with immunoSEQ multiplex PCR, while TCRdb's copy carries only in-frame clones and drops some. The table lists under 150,000 clones, roughly four fifths of them singletons. The sequenced material came from PBMCs. The receptors come from a middle-aged woman in good health and CMV-seronegative. CDR3s leave out the opening cysteine and the closing phenylalanine or tryptophan. Rows may omit the clone size; those that give it use once, few, many or a size class.

j_call: TRBJ2-7
cdr3_length: 13
v_call: TRBV2
clone_size: .
cdr3_aa: ASSEGGTSGVQQY

j_call: TRBJ1-2
cdr3_length: 14
v_call: TRBV6-5
clone_size: .
cdr3_aa: ASSYSTADRGGGYT

j_call: TRBJ2-1
cdr3_length: 16
v_call: TRBV9
clone_size: .
cdr3_aa: ASSVERGGSENRNEQF

j_call: TRBJ2-3
cdr3_length: 13
v_call: TRBV2
clone_size: .
cdr3_aa: ASSRLAGGRDTQY

j_call: TRBJ1-3
cdr3_length: 15
v_call: TRBV9
clone_size: .
cdr3_aa: ASSVDDRALSGNTIY

j_call: TRBJ1-1
cdr3_length: 13
v_call: TRBV7-6
clone_size: .
cdr3_aa: ASSFGMGVDTEAF

j_call: TRBJ2-2
cdr3_length: 13
v_call: TRBV6-1
clone_size: .
cdr3_aa: ASSEASTSPWELF

j_call: TRBJ2-1
cdr3_length: 12
v_call: TRBV5-1
clone_size: few
cdr3_aa: ASSLGTSYNEQF

j_call: TRBJ2-3
cdr3_length: 17
v_call: TRBV13
clone_size: .
cdr3_aa: ASSFSIVVGDGSTDTQY

j_call: TRBJ2-1
cdr3_length: 11
v_call: TRBV7-3
clone_size: few
cdr3_aa: ASSLTRDNEQF

j_call: TRBJ2-3
cdr3_length: 14
v_call: TRBV28
clone_size: .
cdr3_aa: ASSPPGQGMADTQY

j_call: TRBJ2-2
cdr3_length: 11
v_call: TRBV12-5
clone_size: .
cdr3_aa: ASGLANTGELF

j_call: TRBJ2-1
cdr3_length: 14
v_call: TRBV4-1
clone_size: few
cdr3_aa: ASSLPGRGVYNEQF

j_call: TRBJ1-3
cdr3_length: 15
v_call: TRBV7-8
clone_size: .
cdr3_aa: ASSLVTGGPSGNTIY

j_call: TRBJ1-5
cdr3_length: 12
v_call: TRBV7-8
clone_size: .
cdr3_aa: ASSLDQINQPQH

j_call: TRBJ2-5
cdr3_length: 16
v_call: TRBV7-8
clone_size: .
cdr3_aa: ASSTKTVRSTLKETQY

j_call: TRBJ2-1
cdr3_length: 12
v_call: TRBV5-4
clone_size: once
cdr3_aa: ASSWGGAYNEQF

j_call: TRBJ1-2
cdr3_length: 11
v_call: TRBV7-2
clone_size: .
cdr3_aa: ASNRDRVYGYT

j_call: TRBJ2-3
cdr3_length: 9
v_call: TRBV7-8
clone_size: few
cdr3_aa: ASSFVGGRH

j_call: TRBJ2-3
cdr3_length: 13
v_call: TRBV7-2
clone_size: .
cdr3_aa: ASPPSGGNTDTQY

j_call: TRBJ1-5
cdr3_length: 11
v_call: TRBV7-9
clone_size: .
cdr3_aa: ASSSDRAQPQH

j_call: TRBJ1-4
cdr3_length: 11
v_call: TRBV6-1
clone_size: few
cdr3_aa: ASSDSGIEKLF

j_call: TRBJ1-1
cdr3_length: 14
v_call: TRBV7-2
clone_size: .
cdr3_aa: ASSSQWGGPGTEAF

j_call: TRBJ1-1
cdr3_length: 9
v_call: TRBV7-9
clone_size: .
cdr3_aa: ASSNYTEAF

j_call: TRBJ1-1
cdr3_length: 13
v_call: TRBV5-1
clone_size: .
cdr3_aa: ASSPTQTGGTEAF

j_call: TRBJ2-5
cdr3_length: 13
v_call: TRBV7-2
clone_size: .
cdr3_aa: ASSLGGEVRRTQY

j_call: TRBJ1-2
cdr3_length: 11
v_call: TRBV11-2
clone_size: few
cdr3_aa: ASSFNTGVGYT

j_call: TRBJ1-3
cdr3_length: 12
v_call: TRBV6-6
clone_size: .
cdr3_aa: ASSAQGSGNTIY

j_call: TRBJ2-1
cdr3_length: 17
v_call: TRBV7-9
clone_size: .
cdr3_aa: ASSRAGTKPLSSYNEQF

j_call: TRBJ1-2
cdr3_length: 12
v_call: TRBV6-6
clone_size: few
cdr3_aa: ASSYSTGWHGYT

j_call: TRBJ1-3
cdr3_length: 12
v_call: TRBV5-6
clone_size: .
cdr3_aa: ASSLGGSGNTIY

j_call: TRBJ2-2
cdr3_length: 16
v_call: TRBV7-8
clone_size: .
cdr3_aa: ASSLGRGGGGVTGELF

j_call: TRBJ2-1
cdr3_length: 14
v_call: TRBV18
clone_size: .
cdr3_aa: ASSPPGRGSYNEQF

j_call: TRBJ1-6
cdr3_length: 12
v_call: TRBV28
clone_size: .
cdr3_aa: ASTRPGQSSPLH

j_call: TRBJ2-1
cdr3_length: 9
v_call: TRBV29-1
clone_size: few
cdr3_aa: SVRLAGVQF

j_call: TRBJ2-7
cdr3_length: 12
v_call: TRBV19
clone_size: .
cdr3_aa: ASSRTGDSYEQY

j_call: TRBJ1-1
cdr3_length: 10
v_call: TRBV7-9
clone_size: once
cdr3_aa: SSSLAATEAF

j_call: TRBJ1-2
cdr3_length: 14
v_call: TRBV27
clone_size: .
cdr3_aa: ASSSPEGGGYYGYT

j_call: TRBJ2-5
cdr3_length: 13
v_call: TRBV6-1
clone_size: .
cdr3_aa: ASSERWGGGKTQY

j_call: TRBJ2-6
cdr3_length: 12
v_call: TRBV7-2
clone_size: .
cdr3_aa: ASTRGSGANVLT

j_call: TRBJ2-1
cdr3_length: 10
v_call: TRBV11-1
clone_size: few
cdr3_aa: ASSLVGHEQF

j_call: TRBJ1-1
cdr3_length: 12
v_call: TRBV18
clone_size: .
cdr3_aa: ASSPTGGTSEAF